This T cell receptor beta chain was identified in a study of graft-versus-host responses after intestinal transplantation. The overall study: Every one of the recipients received anti-thymocyte globulin induction and afterwards took tacrolimus and steroids for around 3 years.

Regarding the study as a whole: Patients who carried graft-donor T cell macrochimerism also had high graft-versus-host to host-versus-graft clonal ratios in their allografts. Among recipient marrow samples, GvH clones were found; some appeared first in ileum or blood.

Sequencing used immunoSEQ multiplex PCR; TCRdb keeps in-frame clones, though not all of them. The repertoire holds some 140,000 clones, with over 85% as singletons. In the case of this clone: The antigen remains unidentified.

The TCR was taken from a human donor who received an intestinal transplant. The sample here was unstimulated CD4+ T cells sorted from spleen or lymph node cells, taken before intestinal transplant.

Here the CDR3 reads CASTILGGATDTQYF. CDR3 coding DNA: TGTGCCAGCACCATCCTAGGGGGGGCCACAGATACGCAGTATTTT. The chain combines TRBV7-9 with TRBJ2-3; a possible D gene is TRBD2 (7 bases). The CDR3 extends over 15 amino acids. In germline, CDR1 is SEHNR, CDR2 FQNEAQ (reference sequence). Trimming left V 7 bases short and J 2 bases short, with 16 bases between.